A selection of T cell receptor beta chains follows, all from one sample in a study of CD8+ T cells in alopecia areata. This table comes from immunoSEQ multiplex PCR, and its TCRdb copy is limited to in-frame clones, with some not included. The sample includes 200,000 to 250,000 clones, about 57% of them seen just once. The sequencing here drew on CD4+ T cells sorted from blood, taken at week 4, from a patient treated with tofacitinib. The receptors stem from a human donor with alopecia areata. Each CDR3 is given with its conserved first and last residue. Each record gives: CDR3 DNA, CDR3 protein, V gene, J gene, D gene, clone size. D genes are given only for firm matches. For some rows the clone size is stated as once, few or many, or as a class when expanded; others skip it.

TGTGCCAGCAGCTCGGACGGCTATGGCTACACCTTC	CASSSDGYGYTF	TRBV11-1	TRBJ1-2	NA	once
TGTGCCAGTAGAGCGGGCACCACCGGGGAGCTGTTTTTT	CASRAGTTGELFF	TRBV19	TRBJ2-2	NA	few
TGCGCCAGCTCCGACTCAACTAGCGGGGGGGCAAAGGAGCAGTTCTTC	CASSDSTSGGAKEQFF	TRBV5-1	TRBJ2-1	TRBD2	once
TGCAGCGTTGAATCAGGGGTGAACACTGAAGCTTTCTTT	CSVESGVNTEAFF	TRBV29-1	TRBJ1-1	NA	NA
TGTGCCAGCAGCCCCACAATAGCTAACTATGGCTACACCTTC	CASSPTIANYGYTF	TRBV7-9	TRBJ1-2	NA	few
TGTGCCAGCAGTAAAAACAGGGACGGAGCGTTGGGCTACACCTTC	CASSKNRDGALGYTF	TRBV6-6	TRBJ1-2	NA	NA
TGTGCCAGCAGCGTAGGCCCCGGACAGGGGGCCAATGAGCAGTTCTTC	CASSVGPGQGANEQFF	TRBV9	TRBJ2-1	TRBD1	NA
TGTGCCAGTAGTATAGGTGCGGGGGCTGAGACCCAGTACTTC	CASSIGAGAETQYF	TRBV19	TRBJ2-5	NA	NA
TGTGCCTGGAGTGTAGCGGGCGGGGGAGAATCCTCCGAGCAGTACTTC	CAWSVAGGGESSEQYF	TRBV30	TRBJ2-7	TRBD2	NA
TGTGCCAGCAGCCGGGACATAGAATGGGAGCAGTACTTC	CASSRDIEWEQYF	TRBV9	TRBJ2-5	NA	NA
TGTGCCAGCAGCCCCGAGTTAGGGCAGGGCGACACTGAAGCTTTCTTT	CASSPELGQGDTEAFF	TRBV5-4	TRBJ1-1	NA	few
TGCGCCACCTCGGACGGAGCCTACGAGCAGTACTTC	CATSDGAYEQYF	TRBV5-1	TRBJ2-7	NA	once
TGTGCCAGCAGCGTAGGGCCTCAAGAGACCCAGTACTTC	CASSVGPQETQYF	TRBV9	TRBJ2-5	NA	few
TGCGCCAGCAGCCAAGGGTACGGCTATGGCTACACCTTC	CASSQGYGYGYTF	TRBV4-3	TRBJ1-2	NA	NA
TGTGCCTGGAGTGGGTTATCAGATACGCAGTATTTT	CAWSGLSDTQYF	TRBV30	TRBJ2-3	NA	NA
TGTGCCAGCAGTTACGACAGGCACGCTTTCTTT	CASSYDRHAFF	TRBV6-5	TRBJ1-1	NA	NA
TGTGCCTGGAGTGTACTGGGGACAGTCTATGGCTACACCTTC	CAWSVLGTVYGYTF	TRBV30	TRBJ1-2	TRBD1	NA
TGTGCCTGGAGAGGGGGGGACAATCAGCCCCAGCATTTT	CAWRGGDNQPQHF	TRBV30	TRBJ1-5	NA	many
TGCAGCGTGACCCTTGGGACAGGGGTCACTGAAGCTTTCTTT	CSVTLGTGVTEAFF	TRBV29-1	TRBJ1-1	TRBD1	NA
TGTGCCAGCAGCTCAACCCGGTGGGCAGAGCAGCATTTT	CASSSTRWAEQHF	TRBV7-9	TRBJ1-5	NA	NA